This entry features one T cell receptor beta chain sequence. Its antigen remains undetermined. Base qualities are missing; no much larger clone stands one base away. Library preparation was by PCR. This sample was sequenced with an Illumina HiSeq 2500. To normalize quantification of the TCRbeta repertoire, the TCR libraries were built with molecular barcoding that relied on unique molecular identifiers. TCRdb itself trimmed the public reads at Q25 with fastp, ran MiXCR and retained productive beta chains. Rows with one shared CDR3 protein collapse into an entry with the most common genes and DNA. The sample records about 980,000 distinct CDR3 sequences, about 31% of which are singletons. The ten biggest clones cover under 30% of the sample. This entry is derived from a study of T-cell reconstitution after alpha-beta-depleted transplantation in children (dated by TCRdb to the mid-2010s). The study in broad terms: Using TCR repertoire profiling, the study followed T-cell immune reconstitution in a quantitative way in children after TCRalphabeta/CD19-depleted allogeneic hematopoietic cell transplantation.

Between the V and J ends, shortened by 0 bases and 4 bases respectively, the junction contains 13 bases. CDR1 and CDR2 (LGHNA, YSLEER) derive from the germline V gene. From cysteine to phenylalanine, the CDR3 is 16 amino acids long. Left in the record is the CDR3 DNA by itself, 48 bases read in frame from the first base. In light of the paper, this sample's treatment or condition label describes: allogeneic hematopoietic cell transplantation with graft depleted of TCRalphabeta T cells and CD19 B cells. The children who served as transplant recipients had been given grafts of TCRalphabeta/CD19-depleted allogeneic hematopoietic cells. Broader findings and caveats from the paper: Over subsequent months, a decline in hyperexpanded clone frequencies was noted, and after one year, T-cell counts and TCRbeta diversity were mostly ascribed to newly produced T cells. The apparently early alphabetaT-cell count recovery about two months after transplant was reportedly dependent on only several hundred rapidly expanded clones derived from non-depleted graft cells. In some patients, high TCRbeta diversity at day 60 was attributed to recipient T cells and intrathymic progenitors that had survived conditioning.

This receptor chain uses TRBV4-3 and TRBJ2-1; perhaps TRBD2 is the D gene, with 5 bases matching. This receptor was taken from a boy in the first two years of life who had a stem cell transplant for SCID, so the T cells may come from the graft donor. The sample in question was PBMCs, mostly from graft donor cells, obtained 360 days after TCRalphabeta/CD19-depleted stem cell transplant. The bases are TGCGCCAGCAGCCAAGATCACCGGACTGATTACAATGAGCAGTTCTTC. Translated, this gives CASSQDHRTDYNEQFF.